The rows below give T cell receptor beta chains drawn from one sample of a study of T cell responses to AZD1222 COVID-19 vaccine. The protocol was immunoSEQ multiplex PCR, while the TCRdb copy is restricted to in-frame clones and leaves out a portion. This sample has about 120,000 clones, with about 88% found just once. The sample consisted of peripheral blood, taken 28 days after the second AZD1222 dose. The origin of the receptors is an adult who received the AZD1222 COVID-19 vaccine. The CDR3 runs from the conserved cysteine through the conserved F or W. D genes are given only for firm matches. Expanded clones get a size class; other rows say once, few or many, or leave the size out.

TRBJ1-2	TRBV6-6	once	.	TGTGCCAGCGACCAGACGGAGAACTATGGCTACACCTTC	CASDQTENYGYTF
TRBJ1-1	TRBV6-5	few	.	TGTGCCAGCACCAAACGGGAAAACACTGAAGCTTTCTTT	CASTKRENTEAFF
TRBJ2-4	TRBV7-2	.	.	TGTGCCAGCAGCCCAATGACTACGGCCAAAAACATTCAGTACTTC	CASSPMTTAKNIQYF
TRBJ1-2	TRBV28	.	.	TGTGCCAGCAGTTTGGAGTATGGCTACACCTTC	CASSLEYGYTF
TRBJ1-1	TRBV2	.	.	TGTGCCAGCAGGCGCGGGGGGGCTGGTGAAGCTTTCTTT	CASRRGGAGEAFF
TRBJ2-2	TRBV2	.	TRBD2	TGTGCCAGCAGACCCACCGGACAACTAGCGGGGGTCCCCGGGGAGCTGTTTTTT	CASRPTGQLAGVPGELFF
TRBJ1-1	TRBV6-1	.	.	TGTGCCAGCAGTGATAAGGGGGGCACTGAAGCTTTCTTT	CASSDKGGTEAFF
TRBJ1-4	TRBV5-1	.	.	TGCGCCAGCAGCTTGGCAGGCAGGGGTCGTGAAAAACTGTTTTTT	CASSLAGRGREKLFF
TRBJ1-5	TRBV4-3	.	.	TGCGCCAGCAGCCAAGATGAGGGCAAGCAGCCCCAGCATTTT	CASSQDEGKQPQHF
TRBJ1-5	TRBV2	.	.	TGTGCCAGCAGTGAAGCGTGGACAGCTCATCAGCCCCAGCATTTT	CASSEAWTAHQPQHF
TRBJ1-2	TRBV12-3/TRBV12-4	.	.	TGTGCCAGCAGTCTGGACCTCTATGGCTACACCTTC	CASSLDLYGYTF